This T cell receptor (beta chain) was sequenced for a study of liver allograft versus peripheral blood T cells. Study context: Recipients' peripheral blood supplied the T cell receptor repertoires against which those in transplanted livers were compared. The study, taken as a whole, reports: Peripheral blood repertoires reportedly differed from the T cell receptor repertoires found inside liver allografts.

This CDR3 has 17 residues. The V gene's germline CDR1 is GTSNPN and CDR2 SVGIG (reference sequence). Trimming removed 0 bases at V and 7 bases at J, with 21 bases between. This clonotype was recorded many times. What it binds is not known. MiXCR, run by TCRdb on the reads, gives a single entry per CDR3 protein. The data contain about 8,400 distinct CDR3 sequences, 15% to 20% of them singletons. The rearrangement links TRBV30 to TRBJ2-2, with D possibly being TRBD1 (6 bases). This receptor was identified in a human patient who had a liver transplant. A subset of T cells may come from the graft donor. Here the CDR3 DNA reads TGTGCCTGGAGTGTACAGGGTTCGGGAACTCATAGCGGGGAGCTGTTTTTT. Translating gives CAWSVQGSGTHSGELFF.